This T cell receptor beta chain was recovered during a study of cytomegalovirus exposure and HLA in healthy donors. Study background: Earlier, 200 million or so T cells were analyzed, and more than 100 million unique TCR beta sequences were found among them. Caucasian-associated ancestry cluster membership applied to about four fifths of some 400 genotyped donors. General study results and limits: TCR beta sequences numbering around 15,000 were associated with HLA alleles at 0.05 false discovery rate in a later analysis. With later analysis, a missense DCLRE1C variant became linked to TCR beta V- and J-gene trimming.

Worth noting for this clone: What it binds is not known.

60 Vbeta and 13 Jbeta primers were used in PCR. Profiling relied on immunoSEQ multiplex PCR, and the TCRdb table lists in-frame clones only, not all of them. Of approximately 110,000 clones in the sample, approximately 80% are singletons; the top ten hold less than 2%. V lost 4 bases, J lost 4 bases, and 5 bases stayed unmatched. The CDR3 is made up of 14 amino acids. Germline V gene lookup returns CDR1 LGHNA and CDR2 YNFKEQ. This chain joins TRBV4-2 and TRBJ1-1, with 8 nucleotides matching TRBD1. The clonotype comes from a man in his forties or fifties in good health and CMV-seronegative. The sample was PBMCs. CDR3 sequence: CASSRLDRGTEAFF. The DNA of the CDR3 is TGTGCCAGCAGCCGACTCGACAGGGGCACTGAAGCTTTCTTT.